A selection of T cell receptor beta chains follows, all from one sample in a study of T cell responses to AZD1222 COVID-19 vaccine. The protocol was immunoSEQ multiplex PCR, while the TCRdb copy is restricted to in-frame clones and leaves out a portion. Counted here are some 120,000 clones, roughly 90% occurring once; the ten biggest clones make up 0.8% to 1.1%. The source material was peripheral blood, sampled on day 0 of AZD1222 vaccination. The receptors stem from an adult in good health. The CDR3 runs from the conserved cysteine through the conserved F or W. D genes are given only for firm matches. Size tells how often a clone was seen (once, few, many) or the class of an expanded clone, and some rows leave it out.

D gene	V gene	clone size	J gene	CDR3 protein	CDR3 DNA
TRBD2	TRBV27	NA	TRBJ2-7	CASSSLRGSVYEQYF	TGTGCCAGCAGTTCGTTGCGCGGGAGTGTCTACGAGCAGTACTTC
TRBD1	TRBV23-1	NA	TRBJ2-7	CASSQSPRGQIGTYEQYF	TGCGCCAGCAGTCAATCGCCCCGGGGACAGATCGGGACCTACGAGCAGTACTTC
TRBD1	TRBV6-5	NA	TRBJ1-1	CASSHGQGRFGEAFF	TGTGCCAGCAGCCATGGACAGGGAAGGTTTGGGGAAGCTTTCTTT
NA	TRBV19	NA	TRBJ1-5	CASTLGWGSQPQHF	TGTGCCAGTACCCTAGGCTGGGGGAGTCAGCCCCAGCATTTT
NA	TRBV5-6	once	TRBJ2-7	CASSPRGADPYEQYF	TGTGCCAGCAGCCCGCGGGGTGCCGACCCTTACGAGCAGTACTTC
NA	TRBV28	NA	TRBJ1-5	CASSLSSLNQPQHF	TGTGCCAGCAGTTTATCTTCCTTGAATCAGCCCCAGCATTTT
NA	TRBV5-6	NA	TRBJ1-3	CASSLWATGYQGAIYF	TGTGCCAGCAGCTTGTGGGCAACAGGGTACCAAGGCGCCATATATTTT
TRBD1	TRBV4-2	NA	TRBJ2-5	CASSQDLGQGGETQYF	TGTGCCAGCAGCCAAGATTTAGGACAGGGTGGGGAGACCCAGTACTTC
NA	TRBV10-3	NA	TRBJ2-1	CAISESKQYNEQFF	TGTGCCATCAGTGAGTCTAAACAATACAATGAGCAGTTCTTC
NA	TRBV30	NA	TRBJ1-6	CAWSTNGASPLHF	TGTGCCTGGAGCACAAACGGGGCTTCACCCCTCCACTTT
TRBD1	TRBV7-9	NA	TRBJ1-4	CASSSREDRVSEKLFF	TGTGCCAGCAGCTCTAGAGAGGACAGGGTGTCTGAAAAACTGTTTTTT
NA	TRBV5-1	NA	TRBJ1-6	CASSFNGGASNSPLHF	TGCGCCAGCAGCTTTAACGGGGGAGCGAGTAATTCACCCCTCCACTTT
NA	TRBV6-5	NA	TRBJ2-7	CASSRSGLSPSEYF	TGTGCCAGCTCAAGGAGTGGACTATCCCCTTCCGAGTACTTC
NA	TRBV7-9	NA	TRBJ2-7	CASSFSSSYEQYF	TGTGCCAGCTCCTTTTCTAGCTCCTACGAGCAGTACTTC
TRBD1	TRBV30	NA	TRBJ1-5	CAWSDRGYQPQHF	TGTGCCTGGAGTGACAGGGGATATCAGCCCCAGCATTTT
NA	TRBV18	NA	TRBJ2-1	CASSPSAGLYNEQFF	TGTGCCAGCTCACCATCGGCGGGTCTCTACAATGAGCAGTTCTTC
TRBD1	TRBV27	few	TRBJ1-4	CASKDRGHRALFF	TGTGCCAGCAAGGACAGGGGGCACAGGGCACTGTTTTTT
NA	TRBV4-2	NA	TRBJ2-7	CASSQPLGSGSSYEQYF	TGTGCCAGCAGCCAACCCCTAGGGAGCGGCAGCTCCTACGAGCAGTACTTC
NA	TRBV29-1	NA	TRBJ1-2	CSVEKGIANYGYTF	TGCAGCGTTGAGAAAGGGATTGCTAACTATGGCTACACCTTC
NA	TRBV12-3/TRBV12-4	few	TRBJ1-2	CASTIRGWGYTF	TGTGCCAGCACTATCCGGGGCTGGGGATACACCTTC
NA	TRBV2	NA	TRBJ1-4	CATSLQGIANEKLFF	TGTGCCACCTCTCTCCAGGGGATAGCTAATGAAAAACTGTTTTTT
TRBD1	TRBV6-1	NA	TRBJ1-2	CASSVFGGTGTYGYTF	TGTGCCAGCAGTGTCTTCGGTGGGACAGGGACCTATGGCTACACCTTC
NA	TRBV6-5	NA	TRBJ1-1	CASSPGGFRGTEAFF	TGTGCCAGCAGTCCTGGTGGTTTCAGGGGTACTGAAGCTTTCTTT
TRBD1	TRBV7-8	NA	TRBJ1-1	CASSRPDRLFGEAFF	TGTGCCAGCAGCCGACCGGACAGGCTCTTCGGTGAAGCTTTCTTT
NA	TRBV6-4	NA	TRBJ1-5	CASSDSTQPQHF	TGTGCCAGCAGTGACTCGACTCAGCCCCAGCATTTT
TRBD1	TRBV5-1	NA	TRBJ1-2	CASSWGQGQANYGYTF	TGCGCCAGCAGCTGGGGACAGGGCCAAGCTAACTATGGCTACACCTTC
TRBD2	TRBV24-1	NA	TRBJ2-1	CATSLAGKVEQFF	TGTGCCACCAGCCTAGCGGGAAAGGTTGAGCAGTTCTTC
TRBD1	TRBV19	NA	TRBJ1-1	CASSMGDRVTEAFF	TGTGCCAGTAGTATGGGAGACAGGGTCACTGAAGCTTTCTTT
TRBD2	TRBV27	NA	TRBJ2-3	CASSIQREGGTDTQYF	TGTGCCAGCAGTATCCAGCGGGAGGGAGGCACAGATACGCAGTATTTT
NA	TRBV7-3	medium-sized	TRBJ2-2	CASSLIVSAGELFF	TGTGCCAGCAGTTTAATTGTTTCAGCCGGGGAGCTGTTTTTT
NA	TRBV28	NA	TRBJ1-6	CASSFLMGRGSSPLHF	TGTGCCAGCAGTTTTTTAATGGGCCGGGGGAGCTCACCCCTCCACTTT
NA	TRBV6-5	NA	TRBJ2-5	CASSYSGGGSETQYF	TGTGCCAGCAGTTACTCGGGCGGGGGCTCGGAGACCCAGTACTTC
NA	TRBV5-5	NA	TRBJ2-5	CASSSGGMETQYF	TGTGCCAGCAGTTCGGGCGGGATGGAGACCCAGTACTTC
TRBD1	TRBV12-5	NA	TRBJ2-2	CASGLVPDRVTGELFF	TGTGCTAGTGGTTTGGTACCGGACAGGGTGACCGGGGAGCTGTTTTTT
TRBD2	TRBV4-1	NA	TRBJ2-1	CASSPRTRQNNEQFF	TGCGCCAGCAGCCCTAGGACTAGACAAAACAATGAGCAGTTCTTC
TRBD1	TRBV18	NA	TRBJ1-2	CASSPEQGNGYTF	TGTGCCAGCTCACCTGAACAGGGGAATGGCTACACCTTC
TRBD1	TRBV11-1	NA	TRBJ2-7	CASSLTRDRGREQYF	TGTGCCAGCAGCCTAACCCGGGACAGGGGGAGAGAGCAGTACTTC
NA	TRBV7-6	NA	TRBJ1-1	CASSLMNPASNTEAFF	TGTGCCAGCAGCTTAATGAATCCCGCTTCAAACACTGAAGCTTTCTTT
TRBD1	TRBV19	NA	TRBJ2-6	CASKGQGSGANVLTF	TGTGCCAGTAAGGGACAGGGTTCTGGGGCCAACGTCCTGACTTTC
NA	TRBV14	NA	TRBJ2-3	CASSPDQLMDTQYF	TGTGCCAGCAGCCCCGACCAATTAATGGATACGCAGTATTTT
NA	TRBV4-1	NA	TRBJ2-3	CASSQGNPSTDTQYF	TGCGCCAGCAGCCAAGGGAATCCTAGCACAGATACGCAGTATTTT